This T cell receptor beta chain derives from a study of resident and recirculating memory T cells in vitiligo. Study-level information: Genomic DNA was extracted from whole homogenized samples, with no cell sorting.

Note on this clone: Its antigen is unknown.

Points from the study as a whole: Clonality differed among vitiligo lesions, with no unique dominant clone.

The CDR3 contains 14 residues. Germline V gene lookup returns CDR1 MDHEN and CDR2 SYDVKM. V lost 7 bases and J lost 2; bases outside the gene matches: 6. The repertoire was sequenced with immunoSEQ multiplex PCR; TCRdb's copy has only in-frame clones and lacks some. The data contain roughly 76,000 clones, 80% to 95% of them singletons. This receptor was obtained from a male donor with vitiligo. Source material: blood. V usage is TRBV28 and J usage is TRBJ1-1; 8 bases are shared with TRBD1. This chain's CDR3 is CASTGGQANTEAFF. The CDR3 DNA follows: TGTGCCAGCACCGGGGGACAGGCAAACACTGAAGCTTTCTTT.